This T cell receptor beta chain was identified during a study of blood T cell repertoires in COVID-19. V shed 4 bases, J shed 4 bases, and the junction held 22 bases outside the gene matches. The length of the CDR3 is 20 residues. The germline gives CDR1 SGHRS, CDR2 YFSETQ. Some clones are missing from TCRdb's copy, which holds only in-frame ones; the method was immunoSEQ multiplex PCR. The sample comprises about 70,000 clones, roughly 87% of which are singletons, and about a tenth rests with the top ten. The sequenced material came from peripheral blood. This TCR was sampled from a woman aged 18 to 35 with acute or convalescent COVID-19. The V and J genes are TRBV5-1 and TRBJ2-1; 8 nucleotides line up with TRBD2. The CDR3 coding sequence is TGCGCCAGCAGCGAAAGGCGGACTAGCTTTTCTCCTACCCGTTACAATGAGCAGTTCTTC. This sequence encodes CASSERRTSFSPTRYNEQFF.